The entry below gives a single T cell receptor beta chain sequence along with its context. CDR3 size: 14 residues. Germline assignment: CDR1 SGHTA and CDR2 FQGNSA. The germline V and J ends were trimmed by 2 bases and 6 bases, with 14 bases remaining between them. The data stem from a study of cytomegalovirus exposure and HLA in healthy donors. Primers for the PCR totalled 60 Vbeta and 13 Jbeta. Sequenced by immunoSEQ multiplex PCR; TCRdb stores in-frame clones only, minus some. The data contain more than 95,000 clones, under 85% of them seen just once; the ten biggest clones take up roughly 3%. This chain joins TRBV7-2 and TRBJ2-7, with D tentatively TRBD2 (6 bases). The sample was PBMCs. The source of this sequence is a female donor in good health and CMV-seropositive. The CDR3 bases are TGTGCCAGCAGCTTAATGGGGCAGGAGGGCGAGCAGTACTTC. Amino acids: CASSLMGQEGEQYF.